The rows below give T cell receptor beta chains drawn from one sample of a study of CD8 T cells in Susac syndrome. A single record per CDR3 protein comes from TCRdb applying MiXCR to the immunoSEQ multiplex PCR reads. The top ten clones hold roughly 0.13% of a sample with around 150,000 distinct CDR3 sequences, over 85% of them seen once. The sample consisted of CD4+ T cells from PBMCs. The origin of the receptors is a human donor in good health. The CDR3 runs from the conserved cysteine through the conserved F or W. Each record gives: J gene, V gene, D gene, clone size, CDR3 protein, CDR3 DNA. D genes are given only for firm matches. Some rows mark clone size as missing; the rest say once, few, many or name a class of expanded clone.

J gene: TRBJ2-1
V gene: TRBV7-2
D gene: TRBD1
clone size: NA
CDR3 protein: CASSLGQGARDEQFF
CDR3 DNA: TGTGCCAGCAGCTTGGGACAGGGGGCGCGTGATGAGCAGTTCTTC

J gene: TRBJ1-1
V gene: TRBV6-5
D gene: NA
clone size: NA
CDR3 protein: CASRGTGTEAFF
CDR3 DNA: TGTGCCAGCAGGGGGACGGGGACTGAAGCTTTCTTT

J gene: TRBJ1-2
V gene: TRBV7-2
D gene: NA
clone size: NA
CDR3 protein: CASSSVTGPGGYGYTF
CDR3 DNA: TGTGCCAGCAGCTCTGTCACAGGGCCTGGCGGCTATGGCTACACCTTC

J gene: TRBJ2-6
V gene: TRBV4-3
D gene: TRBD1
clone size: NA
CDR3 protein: CASSLQGAAGANVLTF
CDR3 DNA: TGCGCCAGCAGTCTACAGGGGGCGGCTGGGGCCAACGTCCTGACTTTC

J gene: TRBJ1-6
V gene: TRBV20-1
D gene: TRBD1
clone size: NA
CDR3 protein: CSARSGRGSSYNSPLHF
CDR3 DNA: TGCAGTGCTAGAAGCGGCAGGGGGAGCTCCTATAATTCACCCCTCCACTTT

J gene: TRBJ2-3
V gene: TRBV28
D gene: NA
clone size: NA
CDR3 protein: CASLGTGNTDTQYF
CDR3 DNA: TGTGCCAGCCTCGGGACCGGGAACACAGATACGCAGTATTTT

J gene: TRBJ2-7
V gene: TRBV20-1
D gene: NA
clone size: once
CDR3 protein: CSANPIYEQYF
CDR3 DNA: TGCAGTGCGAATCCAATCTACGAGCAGTACTTC

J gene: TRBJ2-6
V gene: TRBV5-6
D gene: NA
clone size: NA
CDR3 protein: CASSLLYSGANVLTF
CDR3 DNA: TGTGCCAGCAGCTTGCTCTACTCTGGGGCCAACGTCCTGACTTTC

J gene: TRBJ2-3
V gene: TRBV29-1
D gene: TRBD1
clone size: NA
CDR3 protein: CSVESWDRNTDTQYF
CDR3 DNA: TGCAGCGTTGAATCCTGGGACAGAAACACAGATACGCAGTATTTT

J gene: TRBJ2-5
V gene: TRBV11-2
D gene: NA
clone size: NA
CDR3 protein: CASSLGDAYQETQYF
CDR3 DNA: TGTGCCAGCAGCTTAGGTGACGCGTACCAAGAGACCCAGTACTTC

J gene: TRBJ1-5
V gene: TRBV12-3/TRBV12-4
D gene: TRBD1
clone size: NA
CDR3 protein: CASTQRDSNQPQHF
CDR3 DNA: TGTGCCAGCACCCAACGGGACAGTAATCAGCCCCAGCATTTT

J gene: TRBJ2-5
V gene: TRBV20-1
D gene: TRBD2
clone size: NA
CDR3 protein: CSVHPGGETQYF
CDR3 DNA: TGCAGTGTTCATCCGGGAGGAGAGACCCAGTACTTC

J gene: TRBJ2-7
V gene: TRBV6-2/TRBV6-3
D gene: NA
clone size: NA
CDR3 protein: CASSYVRTYEQYF
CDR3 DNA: TGTGCCAGCAGTTACGTCCGTACCTACGAGCAGTACTTC

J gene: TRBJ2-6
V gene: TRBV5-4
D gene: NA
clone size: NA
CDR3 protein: CASSFMHSGANVLTF
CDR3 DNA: TGTGCCAGCAGCTTTATGCACTCTGGGGCCAACGTCCTGACTTTC

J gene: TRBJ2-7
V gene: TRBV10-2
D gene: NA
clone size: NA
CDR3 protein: CASRRQTSSYEQYF
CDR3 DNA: TGCGCCAGCAGGAGACAGACGAGCTCCTACGAGCAGTACTTC

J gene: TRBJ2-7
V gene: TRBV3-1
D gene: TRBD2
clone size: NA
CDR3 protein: CASSQDMLAGGPDYEQYF
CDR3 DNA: TGTGCCAGCAGCCAAGATATGCTAGCGGGGGGGCCGGATTACGAGCAGTACTTC

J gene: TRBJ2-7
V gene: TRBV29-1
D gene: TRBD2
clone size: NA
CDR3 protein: CSTTGTSGGYEQYF
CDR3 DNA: TGCAGCACCACCGGGACTAGCGGGGGCTACGAGCAGTACTTC

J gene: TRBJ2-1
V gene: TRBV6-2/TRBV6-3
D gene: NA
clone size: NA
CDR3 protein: CASTILPSASEQFF
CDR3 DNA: TGTGCCAGCACCATACTACCCAGCGCTTCTGAGCAGTTCTTC

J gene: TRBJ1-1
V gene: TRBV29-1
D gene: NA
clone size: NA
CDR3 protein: CSVDKETHTEAFF
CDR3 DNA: TGCAGCGTTGACAAAGAGACCCACACTGAAGCTTTCTTT

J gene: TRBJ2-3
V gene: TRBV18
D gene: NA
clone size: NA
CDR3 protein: CASSPQTAADTQYF
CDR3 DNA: TGTGCCAGCTCACCACAGACAGCTGCAGATACGCAGTATTTT

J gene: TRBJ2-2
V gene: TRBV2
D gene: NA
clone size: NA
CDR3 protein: CASSDSGELFF
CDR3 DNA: TGTGCCAGCAGTGACTCCGGGGAGCTGTTTTTT

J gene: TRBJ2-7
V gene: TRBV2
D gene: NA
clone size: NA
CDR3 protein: CASSSFGANYEQYF
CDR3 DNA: TGTGCCAGCAGTTCCTTCGGGGCCAACTACGAGCAGTACTTC

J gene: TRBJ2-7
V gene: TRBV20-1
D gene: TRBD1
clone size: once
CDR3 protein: CSATHRDRDPYEQYF
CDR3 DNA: TGCAGTGCCACCCACCGGGACAGGGACCCTTACGAGCAGTACTTC

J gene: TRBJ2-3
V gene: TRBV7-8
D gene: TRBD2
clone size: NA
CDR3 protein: CASSPPSGGLDTQYF
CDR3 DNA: TGTGCCAGCAGCCCACCCAGCGGGGGGTTAGATACGCAGTATTTT

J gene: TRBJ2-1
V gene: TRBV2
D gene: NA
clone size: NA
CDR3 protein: CASSVSGSSYNEQFF
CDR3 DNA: TGTGCCAGCAGTGTAAGCGGTAGCTCCTACAATGAGCAGTTCTTC

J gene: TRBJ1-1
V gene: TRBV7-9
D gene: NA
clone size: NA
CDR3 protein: CASSSIKTGSSTEAFF
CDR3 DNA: TGTGCCAGCAGCTCGATAAAAACAGGGTCGAGCACTGAAGCTTTCTTT

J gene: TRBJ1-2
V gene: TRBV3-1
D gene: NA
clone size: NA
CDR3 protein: CASSQVGAHTF
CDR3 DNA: TGTGCCAGCAGCCAAGTAGGGGCGCACACCTTC

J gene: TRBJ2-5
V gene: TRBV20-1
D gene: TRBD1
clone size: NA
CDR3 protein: CSASRGPETQYF
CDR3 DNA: TGCAGTGCTAGCAGGGGGCCAGAGACCCAGTACTTC

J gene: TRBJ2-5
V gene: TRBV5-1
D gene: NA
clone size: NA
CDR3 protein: CASTGADQETQYF
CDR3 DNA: TGCGCCAGCACGGGGGCGGACCAAGAGACCCAGTACTTC

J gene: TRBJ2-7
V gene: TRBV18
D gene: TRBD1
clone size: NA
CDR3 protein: CASSATGDEQYF
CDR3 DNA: TGTGCCAGCTCAGCAACAGGGGACGAGCAGTACTTC

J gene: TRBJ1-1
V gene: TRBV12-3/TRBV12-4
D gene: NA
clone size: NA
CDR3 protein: CASSLPGRNTEAFF
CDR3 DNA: TGTGCCAGCAGTTTACCGGGCCGGAACACTGAAGCTTTCTTT

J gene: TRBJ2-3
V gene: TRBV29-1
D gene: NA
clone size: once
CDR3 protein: CSSAGIRTDTQYF
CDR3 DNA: TGCAGCTCCGCAGGGATCCGCACAGATACGCAGTATTTT

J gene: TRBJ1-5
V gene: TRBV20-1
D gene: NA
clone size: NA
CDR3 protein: CSGQGSNQPQHF
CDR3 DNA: TGCAGTGGCCAGGGGTCGAATCAGCCCCAGCATTTT

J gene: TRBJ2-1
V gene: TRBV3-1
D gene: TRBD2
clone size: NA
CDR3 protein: CASSQGTSGEF
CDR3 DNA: TGTGCCAGCAGCCAAGGGACTAGCGGGGAATTC

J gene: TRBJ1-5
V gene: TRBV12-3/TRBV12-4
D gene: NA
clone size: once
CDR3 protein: CASSLIPGRGQPQHF
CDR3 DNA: TGTGCCAGCAGTTTGATTCCGGGGAGGGGGCAGCCCCAGCATTTT

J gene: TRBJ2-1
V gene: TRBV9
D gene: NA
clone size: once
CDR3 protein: CASSVDQQNNEQFF
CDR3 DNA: TGTGCCAGCAGCGTAGATCAGCAAAACAATGAGCAGTTCTTC

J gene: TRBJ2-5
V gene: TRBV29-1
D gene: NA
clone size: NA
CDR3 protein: CSVKLDTLGETQYF
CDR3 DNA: TGCAGCGTTAAATTAGACACCCTGGGGGAGACCCAGTACTTC

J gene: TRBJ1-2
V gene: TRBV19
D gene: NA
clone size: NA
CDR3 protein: CASSIRGDYAGYTF
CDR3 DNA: TGTGCCAGTAGTATTCGGGGGGACTATGCTGGCTACACCTTC

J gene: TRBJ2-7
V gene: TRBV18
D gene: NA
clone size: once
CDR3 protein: CASSPNLPAEQYF
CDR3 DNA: TGTGCCAGCTCACCCAATCTGCCAGCCGAGCAGTACTTC